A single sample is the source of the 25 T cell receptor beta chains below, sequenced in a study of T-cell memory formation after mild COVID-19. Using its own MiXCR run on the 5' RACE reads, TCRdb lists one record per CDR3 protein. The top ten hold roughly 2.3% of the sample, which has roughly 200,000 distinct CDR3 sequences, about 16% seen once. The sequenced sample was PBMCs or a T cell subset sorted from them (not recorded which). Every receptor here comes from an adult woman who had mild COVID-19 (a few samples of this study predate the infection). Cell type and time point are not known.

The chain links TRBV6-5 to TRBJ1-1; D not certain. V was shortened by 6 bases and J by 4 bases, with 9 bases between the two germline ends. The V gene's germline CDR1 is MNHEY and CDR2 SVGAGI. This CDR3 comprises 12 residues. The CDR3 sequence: CASSSISTEAFF. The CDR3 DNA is TGTGCCAGCAGCAGTATATCCACTGAAGCTTTCTTT.

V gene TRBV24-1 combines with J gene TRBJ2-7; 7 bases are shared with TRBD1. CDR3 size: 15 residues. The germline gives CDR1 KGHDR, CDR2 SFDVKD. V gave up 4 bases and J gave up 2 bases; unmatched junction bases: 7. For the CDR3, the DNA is TGTGCCACCAGTGAGACCGGGACAGCCACCTACGAGCAGTACTTC. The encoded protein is CATSETGTATYEQYF.

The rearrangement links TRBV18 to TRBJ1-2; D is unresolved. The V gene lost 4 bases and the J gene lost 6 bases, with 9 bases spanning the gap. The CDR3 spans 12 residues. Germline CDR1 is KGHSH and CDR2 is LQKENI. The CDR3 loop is CASSQRRDGYTF. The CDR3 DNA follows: TGTGCCAGCTCACAGAGACGGGATGGCTACACCTTC.

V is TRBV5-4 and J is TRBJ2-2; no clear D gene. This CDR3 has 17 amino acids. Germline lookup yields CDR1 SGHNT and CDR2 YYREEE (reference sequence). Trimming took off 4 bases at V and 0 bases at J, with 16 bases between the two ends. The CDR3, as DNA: TGTGCCAGCAGCCCCTCTTCAAAAAGCCCGAACACCGGGGAGCTGTTTTTT. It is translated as CASSPSSKSPNTGELFF. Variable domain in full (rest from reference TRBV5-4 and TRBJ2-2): ETGVTQSPTHLIKTRGQQVTLRCSSQSGHNTVSWYQQALGQGPQFIFQYYREEENGRGNFPPRFSGLQFPNYSSELNVNALELDDSALYLCASSPSSKSPNTGELFFGEGSRLTVL.

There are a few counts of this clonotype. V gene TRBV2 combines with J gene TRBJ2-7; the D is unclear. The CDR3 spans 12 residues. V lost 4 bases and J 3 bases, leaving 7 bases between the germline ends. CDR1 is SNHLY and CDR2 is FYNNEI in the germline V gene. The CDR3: CASSASSYEQYF. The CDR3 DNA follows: TGTGCCAGCAGTGCCAGCAGCTACGAGCAGTACTTC.

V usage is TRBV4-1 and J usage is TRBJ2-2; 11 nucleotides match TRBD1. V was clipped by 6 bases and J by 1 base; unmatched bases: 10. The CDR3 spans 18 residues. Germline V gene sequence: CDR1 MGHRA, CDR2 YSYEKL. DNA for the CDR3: TGCGCCAGCAGTACCTCGGGACAGGGGGACCTGAACACCGGGGAGCTGTTTTTT. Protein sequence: CASSTSGQGDLNTGELFF.

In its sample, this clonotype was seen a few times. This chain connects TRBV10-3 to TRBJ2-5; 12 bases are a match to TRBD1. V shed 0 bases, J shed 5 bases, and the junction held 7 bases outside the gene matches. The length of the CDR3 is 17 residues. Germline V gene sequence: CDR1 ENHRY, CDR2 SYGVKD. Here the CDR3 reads CAISESTWDRGRETQYF. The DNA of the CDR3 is TGTGCCATCAGTGAGTCCACCTGGGACAGGGGGCGTGAGACCCAGTACTTC.

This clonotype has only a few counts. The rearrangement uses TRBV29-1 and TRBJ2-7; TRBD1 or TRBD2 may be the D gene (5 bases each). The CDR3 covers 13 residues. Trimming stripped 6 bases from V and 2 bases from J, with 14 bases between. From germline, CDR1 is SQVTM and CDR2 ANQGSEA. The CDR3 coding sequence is TGCAGCGTCGGCTGGGACCCAGCCTACGAGCAGTACTTC. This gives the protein CSVGWDPAYEQYF.

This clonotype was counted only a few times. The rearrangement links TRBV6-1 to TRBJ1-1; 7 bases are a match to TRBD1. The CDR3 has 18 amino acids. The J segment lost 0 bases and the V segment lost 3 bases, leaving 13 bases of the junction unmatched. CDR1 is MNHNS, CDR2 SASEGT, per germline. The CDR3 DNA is TGTGCCAGCAGTGATAATCTTCGCCCACAGGGGATGAACACTGAAGCTTTCTTT. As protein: CASSDNLRPQGMNTEAFF.

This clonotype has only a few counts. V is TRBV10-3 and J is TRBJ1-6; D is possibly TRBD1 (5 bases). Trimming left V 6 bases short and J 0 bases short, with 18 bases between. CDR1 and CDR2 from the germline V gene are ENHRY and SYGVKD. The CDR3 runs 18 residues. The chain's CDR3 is CAISSSTDKSSYNSPLHF. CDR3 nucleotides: TGTGCCATCAGCTCGTCGACAGATAAGAGCTCCTATAATTCACCCCTCCACTTT.

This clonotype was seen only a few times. CDR3 loop: CATSLEVGELFF. The CDR3 bases are TGTGCCACCAGTCTTGAGGTCGGGGAGCTGTTTTTT. The chain is built from TRBV24-1 and TRBJ2-2; D remains unclear. V lost 6 bases and J lost 7, with 8 bases in between. The CDR3 is made up of 12 amino acids. The germline CDR1 and CDR2 sequences are KGHDR and SFDVKD.

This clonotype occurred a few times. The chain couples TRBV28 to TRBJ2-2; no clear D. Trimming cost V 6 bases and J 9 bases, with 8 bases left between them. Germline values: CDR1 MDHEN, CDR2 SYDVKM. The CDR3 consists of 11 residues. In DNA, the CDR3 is TGTGCCAGCAGCCGGAGCTGGGAGCTGTTTTTT. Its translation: CASSRSWELFF.

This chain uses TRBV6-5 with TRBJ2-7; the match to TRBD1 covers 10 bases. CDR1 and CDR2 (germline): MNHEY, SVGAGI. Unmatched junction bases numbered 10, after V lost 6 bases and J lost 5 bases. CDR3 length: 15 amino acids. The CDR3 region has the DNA TGTGCCAGCAGCCGACCGGGACAGGGGTCCCACGAGCAGTACTTC. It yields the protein CASSRPGQGSHEQYF.

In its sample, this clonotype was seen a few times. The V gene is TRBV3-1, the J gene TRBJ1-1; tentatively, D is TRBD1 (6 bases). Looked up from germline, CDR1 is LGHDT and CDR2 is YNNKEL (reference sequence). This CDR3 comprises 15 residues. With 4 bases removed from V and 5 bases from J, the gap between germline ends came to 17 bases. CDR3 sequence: CASSRRGGSTTEAFF. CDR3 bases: TGTGCCAGCAGCCGAAGGGGGGGGTCCACAACTGAAGCTTTCTTT.

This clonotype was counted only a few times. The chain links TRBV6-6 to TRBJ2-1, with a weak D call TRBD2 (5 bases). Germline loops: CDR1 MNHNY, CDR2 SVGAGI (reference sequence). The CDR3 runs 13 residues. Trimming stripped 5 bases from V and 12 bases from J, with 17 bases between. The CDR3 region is CASSEREGLVQFF. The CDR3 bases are TGTGCCAGCAGTGAGCGAGAGGGCCTCGTGCAGTTCTTC.

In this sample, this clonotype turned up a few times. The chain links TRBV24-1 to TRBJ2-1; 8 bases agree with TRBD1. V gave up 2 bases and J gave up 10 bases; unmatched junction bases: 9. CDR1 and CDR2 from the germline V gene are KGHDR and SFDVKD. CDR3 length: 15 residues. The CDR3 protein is CATSDSLTGVREQFF. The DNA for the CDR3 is TGTGCCACCAGTGATTCCTTGACAGGGGTGAGGGAGCAGTTCTTC.

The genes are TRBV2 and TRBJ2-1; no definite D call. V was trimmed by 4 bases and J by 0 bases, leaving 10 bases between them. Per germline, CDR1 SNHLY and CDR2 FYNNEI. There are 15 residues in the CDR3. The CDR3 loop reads CASSVTGLSYNEQFF. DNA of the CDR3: TGTGCCAGCAGTGTGACGGGCCTCTCCTACAATGAGCAGTTCTTC.

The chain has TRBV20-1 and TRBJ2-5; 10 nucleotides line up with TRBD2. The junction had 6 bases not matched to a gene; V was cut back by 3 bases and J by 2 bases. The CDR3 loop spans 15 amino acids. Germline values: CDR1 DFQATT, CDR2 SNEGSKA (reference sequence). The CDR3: CSASGLAGAQETQYF. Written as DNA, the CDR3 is TGCAGTGCTAGTGGGCTAGCGGGAGCGCAAGAGACCCAGTACTTC.

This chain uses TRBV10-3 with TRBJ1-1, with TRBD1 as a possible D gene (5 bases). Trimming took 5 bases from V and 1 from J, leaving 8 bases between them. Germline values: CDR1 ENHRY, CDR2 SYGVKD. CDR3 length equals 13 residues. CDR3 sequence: CAISTTGNTEAFF. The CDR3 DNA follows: TGTGCCATCAGTACTACAGGGAACACTGAAGCTTTCTTT.

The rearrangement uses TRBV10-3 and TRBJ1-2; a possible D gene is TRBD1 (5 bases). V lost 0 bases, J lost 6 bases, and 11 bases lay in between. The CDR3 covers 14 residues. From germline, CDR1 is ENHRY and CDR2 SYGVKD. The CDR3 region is CAISESGGLDGYTF. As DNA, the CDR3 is TGTGCCATCAGTGAGTCCGGGGGTTTGGATGGCTACACCTTC.

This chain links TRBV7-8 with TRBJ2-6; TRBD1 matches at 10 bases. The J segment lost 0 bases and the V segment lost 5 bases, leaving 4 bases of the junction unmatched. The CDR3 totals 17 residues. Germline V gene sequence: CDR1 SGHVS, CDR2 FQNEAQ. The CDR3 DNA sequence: TGTGCCAGCAGCCCCCGGGACAGGGGCTCTGGGGCCAACGTCCTGACTTTC. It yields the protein CASSPRDRGSGANVLTF.

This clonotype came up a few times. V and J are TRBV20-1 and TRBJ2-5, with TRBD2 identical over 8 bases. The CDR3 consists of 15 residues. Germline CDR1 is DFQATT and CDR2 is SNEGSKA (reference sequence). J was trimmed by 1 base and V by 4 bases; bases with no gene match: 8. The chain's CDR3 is CSAKDDGRVQETQYF. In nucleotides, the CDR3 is TGCAGTGCTAAAGACGACGGGAGGGTCCAAGAGACCCAGTACTTC.

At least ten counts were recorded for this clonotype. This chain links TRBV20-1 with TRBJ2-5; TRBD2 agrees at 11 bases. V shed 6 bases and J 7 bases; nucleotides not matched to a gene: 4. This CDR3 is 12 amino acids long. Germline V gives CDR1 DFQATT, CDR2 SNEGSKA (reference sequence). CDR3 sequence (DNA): TGCAGTGCACCCGGGACTAGCGGGACCCAGTACTTC. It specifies CSAPGTSGTQYF.

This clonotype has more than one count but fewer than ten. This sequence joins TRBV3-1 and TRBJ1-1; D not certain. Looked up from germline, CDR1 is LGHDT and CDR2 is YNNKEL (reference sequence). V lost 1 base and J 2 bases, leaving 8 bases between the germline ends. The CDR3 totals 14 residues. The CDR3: CASSQAAANTEAFF. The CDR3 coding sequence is TGTGCCAGCAGCCAAGCGGCAGCCAACACTGAAGCTTTCTTT.

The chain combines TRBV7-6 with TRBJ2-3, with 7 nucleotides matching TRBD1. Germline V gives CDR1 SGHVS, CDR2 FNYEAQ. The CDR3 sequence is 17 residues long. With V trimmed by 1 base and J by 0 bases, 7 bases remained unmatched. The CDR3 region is CASSLGTGLSSTDTQYF. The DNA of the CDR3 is TGTGCCAGCAGCTTAGGGACAGGACTTTCTAGCACAGATACGCAGTATTTT.